These 18 T cell receptor beta chains share one sample of origin, sequenced in a study of blood T cells in healthy people across ages. PCR was performed a second time for roughly 7 to 11 cycles using a sample-barcoded 5' primer and a J-beta primer mix. One entry per CDR3 protein, called by TCRdb with MiXCR from the 5' RACE reads. Among 720,000 or so distinct CDR3 sequences listed, roughly 41% were seen once. The sample comprised blood. These receptors came from a man older than 75 in good health.

This clonotype occurred a few times. The V gene is TRBV24-1, the J gene TRBJ2-3; 7 nucleotides align to TRBD1. Trimming took 6 bases from V and 3 from J; bases not matched to a gene: 8. The CDR3 totals 15 residues. Per germline, CDR1 KGHDR and CDR2 SFDVKD. The CDR3 spells CATSSRGPRTDTQYF. The CDR3, as DNA: TGTGCCACCAGTTCGAGGGGGCCGCGGACAGATACGCAGTATTTT.

This clonotype was found once. The genes are TRBV12-3 or TRBV12-4 and TRBJ2-7; D possibly corresponds to TRBD1 (6 bases). There are 13 residues in the CDR3. The V gene lost 5 bases and the J gene lost 10 bases, with 18 bases spanning the gap. The chain's CDR3 is CASSTYREEAQYF. The CDR3 nucleotides are TGTGCCAGCAGTACTTACAGGGAAGAGGCCCAGTACTTC.

V gene TRBV7-2 combines with J gene TRBJ2-6, with a tentative D call TRBD1 (6 bases). The CDR3 loop spans 18 amino acids. Per the germline V gene, CDR1 is SGHTA and CDR2 is FQGNSA. Deletions cut 3 bases from V and 3 bases from J, with 18 bases between. The chain's CDR3 is CASSFNRARRYGANVLTF. CDR3 bases: TGTGCCAGCAGCTTTAACAGGGCCCGCAGGTATGGGGCCAACGTCCTGACTTTC.

The gene calls are TRBV4-3 and TRBJ1-2; D ambiguous. V lost 1 base and J lost 5, with 8 bases in between. Germline V lookup: CDR1 LGHNA, CDR2 YSLEER. There are 13 residues in the CDR3. The DNA for the CDR3 is TGCGCCAGCAGCCAAGCTCTGCAGTATGGCTACACCTTC. Encoded protein: CASSQALQYGYTF.

This clonotype appeared many times. The chain combines TRBV10-1 with TRBJ2-5, with D hard to call. This CDR3 region has 13 residues. Germline V CDR1 and CDR2: WNHNN, SYGVQD (reference sequence). Deletions cut 6 bases from V and 3 bases from J, with 11 bases between. Here the CDR3 DNA reads TGCGCCAGCAGCGCTACAGTGAAAGAGACCCAGTACTTC. Protein product: CASSATVKETQYF.

A few counts support this clonotype. The chain joins TRBV4-1 to TRBJ1-2, with 10 bases identical to TRBD1. The germline V gene has CDR1 MGHRA and CDR2 YSYEKL. V shed 1 base, J shed 8 bases, and the junction held 7 bases outside the gene matches. The CDR3 length is 15 residues. In DNA, the CDR3 is TGCGCCAGCAGCCAAGGACCTGGGACAGGGGTAGGCTACACCTTC. This gives the protein CASSQGPGTGVGYTF.

This clonotype was detected a few times. The gene calls are TRBV3-1 and TRBJ2-5, with 10 bases identical to TRBD2. CDR3 length: 17 amino acids. V dropped 2 bases and J dropped 5; count of bases not matched to a gene: 11. Germline V lookup: CDR1 LGHDT, CDR2 YNNKEL (reference sequence). The chain's CDR3 is CASSQSSSGRAWETQYF. CDR3 nucleotide sequence: TGTGCCAGCAGCCAATCTAGCAGCGGGAGGGCCTGGGAGACCCAGTACTTC.

The chain combines TRBV12-3 or TRBV12-4 with TRBJ2-3; D remains unclear. Trimming pared 6 bases from V and 2 bases from J, leaving 12 bases between. This CDR3 is 14 amino acids long. The CDR3 loop reads CASSPGWHTDTQYF. In DNA, the CDR3 is TGTGCCAGCAGCCCCGGTTGGCACACAGATACGCAGTATTTT.

Ten or more counts support this clonotype. The chain combines TRBV7-2 with TRBJ2-5; TRBD2 might be the D (5 bases). V was shortened by 1 base and J by 1 base, with 16 bases between the two germline ends. The germline V gene has CDR1 SGHTA and CDR2 FQGNSA. The CDR3 has 17 amino acids. The chain's CDR3 is CASSLGASGRAQETQYF. In DNA, the CDR3 is TGTGCCAGCAGCTTAGGCGCGAGCGGCAGAGCCCAAGAGACCCAGTACTTC. Drawing the rest from reference TRBV7-2 and TRBJ2-5, the complete variable domain is GAGVSQSPSNKVTEKGKDVELRCDPISGHTALYWYRQSLGQGLEFLIYFQGNSAPDKSGLPSDRFSAERTGGSVSTLTIQRTQQEDSAVYLCASSLGASGRAQETQYFGPGTRLLVL.

In its sample, this clonotype was seen once. The genes are TRBV11-2 and TRBJ2-1; D unclear. The CDR3 is 16 residues long. Per germline, CDR1 SGHAT and CDR2 FQNNGV. Trimming cost V 3 bases and J 5 bases, with 17 bases left between them. DNA for the CDR3: TGTGCCAGCAGCTTTTTGACCCCAACACTCGACAATGAGCAGTTCTTC. This translates into CASSFLTPTLDNEQFF.

CDR3 coding DNA: TGTGCCAGCAGTTCACAGGGCAGGCGGTCCTACAATGAGCAGTTCTTC. Its translation: CASSSQGRRSYNEQFF. The rearrangement uses TRBV27 and TRBJ2-1, with D tentatively TRBD1 (6 bases). This CDR3 has 16 residues. Germline V CDR1 and CDR2: MNHEY, SMNVEV (reference sequence). V lost 4 bases to trimming and J lost 1 base, with 14 bases between them.

The chain carries TRBV5-1 and TRBJ2-7; possibly TRBD1 or TRBD2 for D (5 bases each). The ends were cut back, 4 bases at V and 4 bases at J, with 18 bases in the middle. The V gene's germline CDR1 is SGHRS and CDR2 YFSETQ. This CDR3 comprises 15 residues. In DNA form, the CDR3 reads TGCGCCAGCAGCGGAGGTAGGGGCGCTGGGTACGAGCAGTACTTC. Residues: CASSGGRGAGYEQYF. The whole variable domain, filled in from reference TRBV5-1 and TRBJ2-7, reads KAGVTQTPRYLIKTRGQQVTLSCSPISGHRSVSWYQQTPGQGLQFLFEYFSETQRNKGNFPGRFSGRQFSNSRSEMNVSTLELGDSALYLCASSGGRGAGYEQYFGPGTRLTVT.

For this clonotype: The junction differs from germline at one of its ends, possibly a read error. The J gene is TRBJ1-6, the V gene TRBV4-3, with D possibly TRBD1 on 6 matching bases. Per germline, CDR1 LGHNA and CDR2 YSLEER. The CDR3 has 18 amino acids. The DNA of the CDR3 is TGCGCCGGCAGCCAAGATTGGCTCGATCGGGGGCAGGGCTCACCCCTCCACTTT. Translating it yields CAGSQDWLDRGQGSPLHF.

The table lists this clonotype with many counts. The chain links TRBV20-1 to TRBJ1-6; TRBD1 agrees at 7 bases. Looked up from germline, CDR1 is DFQATT and CDR2 is SNEGSKA (reference sequence). The CDR3 is 13 amino acids. The junction had 3 bases not matched to a gene; V was cut back by 3 bases and J by 7 bases. The CDR3 DNA reads TGCAGTGCTAGCGACAGGGCAAATTCACCCCTCCACTTT. This encodes CSASDRANSPLHF.

This clonotype occurred a few times. This sequence joins TRBV4-2 and TRBJ2-1; 9 bases match TRBD2. Germline V CDR1 and CDR2: LGHNA, YNFKEQ. The CDR3 runs 14 residues. With 0 bases clipped from V and 10 bases from J, the junction kept 4 bases outside the gene matches. The CDR3 sequence: CASSQDRLAGEQFF. DNA of the CDR3: TGTGCCAGCAGCCAAGATCGCCTAGCGGGGGAGCAGTTCTTC.

This clonotype was picked up a small number of times. The chain has TRBV20-1 and TRBJ2-1, with TRBD2 matching over 7 bases. Germline V gives CDR1 DFQATT, CDR2 SNEGSKA (reference sequence). Trimming removed 5 bases from V and 7 bases from J; junction bases left unmatched: 14. This CDR3 spans 15 amino acids. The CDR3 region is CSASRGFSGMNEQFF. The CDR3 DNA is TGCAGTGCTTCCCGCGGGTTCAGCGGGATGAATGAGCAGTTCTTC.

This clonotype was observed a handful of times. CDR3 amino acids: CAIREPGQGPQYF. CDR3 DNA sequence: TGTGCCATCAGAGAACCCGGACAGGGGCCCCAGTACTTC. The gene calls are TRBV10-3 and TRBJ2-5; 9 nucleotides align to TRBD1. The germline V gene encodes CDR1 ENHRY and CDR2 SYGVKD. The CDR3 covers 13 residues. V shed 6 bases and J 9 bases; nucleotides not matched to a gene: 8.

The J gene is TRBJ2-1, the V gene TRBV20-1, with 8 nucleotides matching TRBD1. Germline V CDR1 and CDR2: DFQATT, SNEGSKA (reference sequence). CDR3 length: 14 amino acids. V lost 6 bases to trimming and J lost 6 bases; unmatched junction nucleotides: 10. The CDR3 DNA reads TGCAGTGCCCTTTCGGGACAGGACGGCAATGAGCAGTTCTTC. Translation: CSALSGQDGNEQFF.